What follows are 6 T cell receptor beta chains derived from one specimen sequenced in a study of blood T cell repertoires in COVID-19. Assay: immunoSEQ multiplex PCR; the TCRdb copy retains only in-frame clones and omits some. The sample carries roughly 450,000 clones, 90% recorded once. The sequenced sample consisted of PBMCs or T cells enriched from blood (not recorded which). These TCRs come from a man younger than 30 who had recovered from COVID-19.

The chain joins TRBV9 to TRBJ2-2; D not certain. Trimming pared 4 bases from V and 0 bases from J, leaving 13 bases between. The CDR3 contains 16 residues. Germline assignment: CDR1 SGDLS and CDR2 YYNGEE. CDR3 sequence reads: CASSPPTKANTGELFF. The CDR3 coding sequence is TGTGCCAGCAGCCCCCCCACTAAGGCGAACACCGGGGAGCTGTTTTTT.

J is TRBJ2-3 and V is TRBV6-5; TRBD1 matches 9 bases. CDR3 length: 15 amino acids. Unmatched junction bases numbered 9, after V lost 5 bases and J lost 6 bases. CDR1 MNHEY and CDR2 SVGAGI come from the germline V gene. The CDR3 loop reads CASSTRDRASDTQYF. The CDR3 DNA reads TGTGCCAGCAGTACCCGGGACAGGGCTTCTGATACGCAGTATTTT.

This chain joins TRBV10-3 and TRBJ1-2, with TRBD1 matching over 7 bases. V gave up 8 bases and J gave up 6 bases; unmatched junction bases: 9. This CDR3 spans 13 amino acids. CDR1 ENHRY and CDR2 SYGVKD come from the germline V gene. The CDR3 bases are TGTGCCATCGGAGGGACAGAAGCAGATGGCTACACCTTC. Its protein product is CAIGGTEADGYTF.

V is TRBV18 and J is TRBJ1-4; a weak D match, TRBD1 (6 bases). This CDR3 is 14 amino acids long. V was shortened by 4 bases and J by 7 bases, with 13 bases between the two germline ends. Looked up from germline, CDR1 is KGHSH and CDR2 is LQKENI. The CDR3 DNA reads TGTGCCAGCTCACGACCAGGGGAATCTGAAAAACTGTTTTTT. It yields the protein CASSRPGESEKLFF. The full variable domain, in which reference TRBV18 and TRBJ1-4 provide the parts outside the CDR3, is NAGVMQNPRHLVRRRGQEARLRCSPMKGHSHVYWYRQLPEEGLKFMVYLQKENIIDESGMPKERFSAEFPKEGPSILRIQQVVRGDSAAYFCASSRPGESEKLFFGSGTQLSVL.

CDR3: CASSFEQGSPLHF. As DNA, the CDR3 is TGCGCCAGCAGCTTCGAACAGGGCTCACCCCTCCACTTT. V and J are TRBV5-1 and TRBJ1-6, with D possibly matching TRBD1 (6 bases). V was clipped by 2 bases and J by 10 bases, with 10 bases between them. The length of the CDR3 is 13 residues. Per germline, CDR1 SGHRS and CDR2 YFSETQ.

The rearrangement joins TRBV5-5 to TRBJ1-1, with D maybe TRBD1 (6 bases). The CDR3 sequence is 16 residues long. Germline V gene sequence: CDR1 SGHKS, CDR2 YYEKEE (reference sequence). V was cut by 0 bases and J by 4 bases, with 16 bases left in between. DNA of the CDR3: TGTGCCAGCAGCTTGGCACCAACAGGGTCGATCACTGAAGCTTTCTTT. Encoded protein: CASSLAPTGSITEAFF.